The clone carrying this T cell receptor beta chain showed up just a few times. Its antigen is not known. This entry is derived from a study of T cells in Graves' hyperthyroidism and ophthalmopathy. At the level of the study: Before treatment of any kind, peripheral blood was taken at initial diagnosis. Study conclusions and caveats: Most expanded thyroid clonotypes above 0.001 also appeared in blood.

Stable hyperthyroidism: no ophthalmopathy progression over 18 months of follow-up. Disease duration under 2 months; hyperthyroidism patients were aged 18 to 65. Germline CDR1 reads MNHNS; CDR2 reads SASEGT. V was pared by 8 bases and J by 0 bases, with 17 bases between. The CDR3 is 16 residues long. The CDR3 regions of TCR beta were amplified from RNA transcripts. A set of HTBI primers served as the primers for a first-round RT-PCR of the TCR CDR3. TCRdb reanalysed the multiplex PCR reads using MiXCR and keeps one entry per CDR3 protein. The sample carries under 450,000 distinct CDR3 sequences, 15% to 19% recorded once.

The sequence came from a woman between 18 and 30 years old with Graves' hyperthyroidism. The chain combines TRBV6-1 with TRBJ2-4; D unresolved. Sequencing was done on a sample of blood. CDR3: CASSTTSGIAKNIQYF. In DNA, the CDR3 is TGTGCCAGCTCGACCACCTCCGGAATAGCCAAAAACATTCAGTACTTC.